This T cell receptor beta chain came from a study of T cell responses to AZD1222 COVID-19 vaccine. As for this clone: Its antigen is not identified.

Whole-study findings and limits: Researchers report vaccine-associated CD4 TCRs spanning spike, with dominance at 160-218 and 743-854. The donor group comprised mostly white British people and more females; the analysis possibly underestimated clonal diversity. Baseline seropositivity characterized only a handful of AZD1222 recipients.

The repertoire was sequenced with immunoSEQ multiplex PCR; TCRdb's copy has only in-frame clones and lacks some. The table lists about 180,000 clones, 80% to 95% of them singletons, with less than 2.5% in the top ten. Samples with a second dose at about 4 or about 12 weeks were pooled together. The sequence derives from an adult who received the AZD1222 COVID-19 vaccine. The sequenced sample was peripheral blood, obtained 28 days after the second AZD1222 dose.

This chain's CDR3 is CATRTVAQPQHF. CDR3 sequence (DNA): TGTGCCACGAGGACAGTCGCTCAGCCCCAGCATTTT. This chain links TRBV28 with TRBJ1-5, with D possibly TRBD1 on 6 matching bases. The CDR3 covers 12 residues. Per the germline V gene, CDR1 is MDHEN and CDR2 is SYDVKM. Trimming took 10 bases from V and 6 from J, leaving 13 bases between them.